This T cell receptor beta chain is drawn from a study of cytomegalovirus exposure and HLA in healthy donors. Study conclusions and caveats: Follow-up analysis found HLA locus-dependent TCR association rates, highest for DRB1 and lowest for HLA-C. Among TCR beta chains of equal frequency, HLA-associated ones were more clonally expanded in a later analysis. Published work reported that the classifier diagnosed cytomegalovirus status with high specificity and sensitivity.

PCR amplification relied on 60 Vbeta primers (plus 13 Jbeta primers). Authors' data handling: In a later analysis, roughly 10 million of 60 million to 80 million unique beta chains occurred in at least two donors. The table came from immunoSEQ multiplex PCR; TCRdb's copy has only in-frame clones and leaves some out. The V and J calls and clone size were taken over from that table, and D and trimming were inferred from the DNA. The sample yields 200,000 or so clones, 80% to 85% seen once. Per the germline V gene, CDR1 is SGDLS and CDR2 is YYNGEE. The CDR3 runs 18 residues. With V trimmed by 2 bases and J by 10 bases, 17 bases remained unmatched. For this clone: Its antigen is undetermined. This sample includes further DNA sequences coding for the same CDR3.

Input material: PBMCs. This clonotype originated in a woman between 18 and 30 years old in good health and CMV-seropositive. The genes are TRBV9 and TRBJ2-3, with 12 bases lining up with TRBD2. Here the CDR3 reads CASSVRGLAGKGGRAQYF. The CDR3 DNA reads TGTGCCAGCAGCGTCAGAGGACTAGCGGGGAAGGGGGGCCGGGCGCAGTATTTT.